These 23 T cell receptor beta chains originate from one sample sequenced in a study of shared clonotypes between healthy human individuals (dated by TCRdb to 2020 to 2021). The receptor library was made with the immunoSEQ multiplex PCR assay. This is the immuneACCESS table as TCRdb keeps it, with only in-frame sequences that have V and J called. A part of the clones is gone; compared with another copy, unresolved V genes explain less than half, and the rest is unexplained. This sample is represented by 740,000 or so clones; around 73% of them were singletons. The top ten hold around 2% of the sample. The specimen was memory CD4+ T cells sorted from blood. The cell subset or site label of this sample denotes: CD45RA-negative fraction. The origin of the receptors is a woman aged 25 to 39 in good health.

The CDR3 DNA reads as TGTGCCAGTAGTCTCCCTGGACTAGCGGGACGAAGTACGCAGTATTTT. Translation gives CASSLPGLAGRSTQYF. The chain combines TRBV19 with TRBJ2-3, with 12 positions matching TRBD2. The CDR3 sequence is 16 residues long. Germline values: CDR1 LNHDA, CDR2 SQIVND (reference sequence). J gave up 8 bases and V 5 bases, and 11 bases lay outside the gene matches.

The chain combines TRBV19 with TRBJ1-5; 9 bases map to TRBD1. The CDR3 sequence is 14 residues long. Germline lookup yields CDR1 LNHDA and CDR2 SQIVND (reference sequence). V lost 7 bases to trimming and J lost 7 bases; unmatched junction nucleotides: 8. CDR3 in DNA: TGTGCCAGTAAGTTGGGGACAGGGAAACAGCCCCAGCATTTT. Residues: CASKLGTGKQPQHF.

This chain uses TRBV4-1 with TRBJ2-7; weak D call: TRBD2 (6 bases). V lost 6 bases to trimming and J lost 6 bases, with 15 bases between them. This CDR3 region has 13 residues. Looked up from germline, CDR1 is MGHRA and CDR2 is YSYEKL. In DNA, the CDR3 is TGCGCCAGCAGAAGCGGGCCCATCGGCGAGCAGTACTTC. Residues: CASRSGPIGEQYF.

The rearrangement joins TRBV28 to TRBJ2-1; D could derive from TRBD1 or TRBD2 (6 bases each). Germline CDR1 and CDR2: MDHEN and SYDVKM. Trimming stripped 5 bases from V and 9 bases from J, with 20 bases between. The CDR3 consists of 15 residues. In nucleotides, the CDR3 is TGTGCCAGCAGTCCCGGCCAGGGGAGGTTCGGTGAGCAGTTCTTC. Translated: CASSPGQGRFGEQFF. The full variable domain, its missing parts supplied by reference TRBV28 and TRBJ2-1, is DVKVTQSSRYLVKRTGEKVFLECVQDMDHENMFWYRQDPGLGLRLIYFSYDVKMKEKGDIPEGYSVSREKKERFSLILESASTNQTSMYLCASSPGQGRFGEQFFGPGTRLTVL.

The chain has TRBV10-3 and TRBJ2-3, with D hard to call. The germline gives CDR1 ENHRY, CDR2 SYGVKD. The CDR3 totals 15 residues. Trimming pared 0 bases from V and 2 bases from J, leaving 9 bases between. CDR3 protein: CAISESGAATDTQYF. The CDR3 nucleotides are TGTGCCATCAGTGAGTCTGGCGCGGCCACAGATACGCAGTATTTT.

This chain links TRBV5-4 with TRBJ2-3, with 8 positions matching TRBD2. Germline V lookup: CDR1 SGHNT, CDR2 YYREEE (reference sequence). V was pared by 7 bases and J by 6 bases, with 13 bases of the junction left unmatched. This CDR3 is 15 amino acids long. DNA of the CDR3: TGTGCCAGCTTCCCCGGGGGAGCGGGAGTGGATACGCAGTATTTT. It yields the protein CASFPGGAGVDTQYF.

CDR3: CSAIGTGEREQYF. Written as DNA, the CDR3 is TGCAGCGCGATCGGGACAGGGGAACGCGAGCAGTACTTC. V usage is TRBV29-1 and J usage is TRBJ2-7, with 10 bases lining up with TRBD1. This CDR3 contains 13 residues. The V segment lost 7 bases and the J segment 6 bases; nucleotides outside the gene matches: 9. The germline gives CDR1 SQVTM, CDR2 ANQGSEA.

The CDR3 sequence is CATSRDRRENQPQHF. Written as DNA, the CDR3 is TGTGCCACCAGCAGAGATCGCAGGGAAAATCAGCCCCAGCATTTT. This sequence joins TRBV15 and TRBJ1-5, with a tentative D call TRBD1 (5 bases). The CDR3 is 15 residues long. Trimming took 0 bases from V and 4 from J, leaving 10 bases between them. The V gene's germline CDR1 is LNHNV and CDR2 YYDKDF (reference sequence).

Concerning this clone: Sequence at one end of the junction differs from germline and may be a read error. Other DNA sequences in this specimen translate into the identical CDR3. The chain joins TRBV14 to TRBJ1-4; a weak D match, TRBD1 (6 bases). Looked up from germline, CDR1 is SGHDN and CDR2 is FVKESK. This CDR3 has 14 amino acids. CDR3 nucleotides: TGTGCCAGCAACCAACAGGGTTCTAATGAAAAACTGTTTTTT. It translates to CASNQQGSNEKLFF.

The rearrangement joins TRBV5-1 to TRBJ2-4, with 9 bases fitting TRBD1. J gave up 5 bases and V 4 bases, and 19 bases lay outside the gene matches. The germline CDR1 and CDR2 sequences are SGHRS and YFSETQ. This CDR3 has 19 residues. CDR3: CASSATPGTGRRWQNIQYF. The DNA for the CDR3 is TGCGCCAGCAGCGCAACCCCCGGGACAGGGAGGCGTTGGCAAAACATTCAGTACTTC. The full variable domain, with the rest looked up from reference TRBV5-1 and TRBJ2-4, is KAGVTQTPRYLIKTRGQQVTLSCSPISGHRSVSWYQQTPGQGLQFLFEYFSETQRNKGNFPGRFSGRQFSNSRSEMNVSTLELGDSALYLCASSATPGTGRRWQNIQYFGAGTRLSVL.

The chain uses TRBV11-2 and TRBJ1-4; TRBD1 agrees at 7 bases. The CDR3 covers 18 residues. Trimming at V came to 2 bases and at J to 6 bases, leaving 15 bases not matched to a gene. Germline values: CDR1 SGHAT, CDR2 FQNNGV. For the CDR3, the DNA is TGTGCCAGCAGCTTAAGAGGGGGCCCCCCATCGTCAGATGAAAAACTGTTTTTT. It codes for CASSLRGGPPSSDEKLFF. Together with reference TRBV11-2 and TRBJ1-4, the CDR3 gives the full variable domain: EAGVAQSPRYKIIEKRQSVAFWCNPISGHATLYWYQQILGQGPKLLIQFQNNGVVDDSQLPKDRFSAERLKGVDSTLKIQPAKLEDSAVYLCASSLRGGPPSSDEKLFFGSGTQLSVL.

This chain links TRBV14 with TRBJ2-1; TRBD1 agrees at 7 bases. Germline assignment: CDR1 SGHDN and CDR2 FVKESK. There are 14 residues in the CDR3. V dropped 4 bases and J dropped 6; count of bases not matched to a gene: 6. The CDR3 is CASSLWTGFNEQFF. The CDR3 nucleotides read TGTGCCAGCAGCCTCTGGACAGGATTCAATGAGCAGTTCTTC.

V and J are TRBV19 and TRBJ2-1; 8 positions agree with TRBD2. V shed 6 bases, J shed 8 bases, and the junction held 9 bases outside the gene matches. This CDR3 spans 14 amino acids. Germline values: CDR1 LNHDA, CDR2 SQIVND (reference sequence). Written as DNA, the CDR3 is TGTGCCAGTAGCGGGAGGGCCGTTTTGGATGAGCAGTTCTTC. Its translation: CASSGRAVLDEQFF.

V gene TRBV5-1 combines with J gene TRBJ2-7; a possible D gene is TRBD2 (5 bases). Germline assignment: CDR1 SGHRS and CDR2 YFSETQ. This CDR3 spans 13 amino acids. Trimming left V 5 bases short and J 1 base short, with 10 bases between. This CDR3 reads CASRGSASYEQYF. Here the CDR3 DNA reads TGCGCCAGCAGGGGGAGCGCTTCCTACGAGCAGTACTTC.

The rearrangement links TRBV30 to TRBJ1-1; D remains unclear. Trimming shortened V by 6 bases and J by 1 base, and 6 bases separated the two germline ends. CDR3 length equals 11 residues. Germline loops: CDR1 GTSNPN, CDR2 SVGIG (reference sequence). The CDR3 DNA is TGTGCCTGTACCGGGAACACTGAAGCTTTCTTT. It translates to CACTGNTEAFF. Together with reference TRBV30 and TRBJ1-1, the CDR3 gives the full variable domain: SQTIHQWPATLVQPVGSPLSLECTVEGTSNPNLYWYRQAAGRGLQLLFYSVGIGQISSEVPQNLSASRPQDRQFILSSKKLLLSDSGFYLCACTGNTEAFFGQGTRLTVV.

The J gene is TRBJ2-7, the V gene TRBV2; D uncertain. The CDR3 sequence is 12 residues long. Trimming took 4 bases from V and 1 from J, leaving 5 bases between them. From germline, CDR1 is SNHLY and CDR2 FYNNEI. The CDR3 sequence is CASSAESYEQYF. The CDR3 region has the DNA TGTGCCAGCAGTGCAGAGTCCTACGAGCAGTACTTC.

This sequence joins TRBV7-3 and TRBJ2-1, with D tentatively TRBD2 (6 bases). Germline V gene lookup returns CDR1 SGHTA and CDR2 FQGTGA. The V end was cut by 5 bases, the J end by 1 base, with 9 bases between. This CDR3 is built from 14 residues. For the CDR3, the DNA is TGTGCCAGCAGCCCCGCGGGATCCTACAATGAGCAGTTCTTC. It codes for CASSPAGSYNEQFF.

The J gene is TRBJ2-7, the V gene TRBV11-2; D gene unclear. This CDR3 contains 12 residues. Germline lookup yields CDR1 SGHAT and CDR2 FQNNGV. V was shortened by 1 base and J by 7 bases, with 8 bases between the two germline ends. CDR3 sequence: CASSLGKGEQYF. The DNA for the CDR3 is TGTGCCAGCAGCTTAGGAAAAGGGGAGCAGTACTTC.

CDR3 sequence: CASSHLAAVTGELFF. CDR3 coding DNA: TGCGCCAGCAGCCATCTAGCGGCCGTCACCGGGGAGCTGTTTTTT. The V gene is TRBV4-1, the J gene TRBJ2-2; 7 nucleotides line up with TRBD2. Germline V gene sequence: CDR1 MGHRA, CDR2 YSYEKL. This CDR3 comprises 15 residues. The V gene end was trimmed by 3 bases and the J gene end by 4 bases; junction bases not matched to a gene: 5.

The chain recombines TRBV5-6 with TRBJ2-1; TRBD2 aligns across 14 bases. Germline lookup yields CDR1 SGHDT and CDR2 YYEEEE. V lost 5 bases, J lost 7 bases, and 11 bases stayed unmatched. This CDR3 comprises 17 residues. This CDR3 reads CASSVTRLAGGLNEQFF. In DNA form, the CDR3 reads TGTGCCAGCAGTGTAACTAGACTAGCGGGAGGGCTTAATGAGCAGTTCTTC.

The chain uses TRBV29-1 and TRBJ2-7; 10 bases match TRBD2. V trimming: 7 bases; J trimming: 8 bases; junction bases outside the gene matches: 11. Germline-derived CDR1 and CDR2 are SQVTM and ANQGSEA. The CDR3 extends over 13 amino acids. The CDR3 protein is CSARGLAGAKQYF. For the CDR3, the DNA is TGCAGCGCCCGAGGGCTAGCGGGAGCTAAGCAGTACTTC.

The chain carries TRBV5-1 and TRBJ2-1; 11 bases are a match to TRBD1. Trimming cost V 1 base and J 6 bases; bases outside gene matches: 3. The CDR3 is 15 amino acids. Looked up from germline, CDR1 is SGHRS and CDR2 is YFSETQ. The CDR3 loop reads CASSLPGTGGNEQFF. The CDR3 bases are TGCGCCAGCAGCTTGCCCGGGACAGGGGGCAATGAGCAGTTCTTC.

The chain employs TRBV10-1 and TRBJ1-5; D uncertain. CDR1 and CDR2 from the germline V gene are WNHNN and SYGVQD (reference sequence). Trimming left V 0 bases short and J 11 bases short, with 11 bases between. The CDR3 is made up of 13 amino acids. The CDR3 loop reads CASSESGSKTQHF. As DNA, the CDR3 is TGCGCCAGCAGTGAGTCGGGGTCCAAGACCCAGCATTTT.